This paragraph covers one TCR beta chain sequence. V was clipped by 3 bases and J by 3 bases; unmatched bases: 8. This CDR3 region has 17 residues. The V gene's germline CDR1 is ENHRY and CDR2 SYGVKD. The PCR employed 60 Vbeta primers together with 13 Jbeta primers. Repertoires were generated with immunoSEQ multiplex PCR, while TCRdb's copy carries only in-frame clones and drops some. This sample has under 200,000 clones, with approximately 85% found just once. The data were obtained in a study of cytomegalovirus exposure and HLA in healthy donors. The TCR sequence derives from a man aged 18 to 30 in good health and CMV-seropositive. The V and J genes are TRBV10-3 and TRBJ1-3; 10 bases align to TRBD1. The sample was PBMCs. This CDR3 is CAISDLLDRGFGNTIYF. DNA for the CDR3: TGTGCCATCAGTGATCTCTTGGACAGGGGGTTTGGAAACACCATATATTTT.